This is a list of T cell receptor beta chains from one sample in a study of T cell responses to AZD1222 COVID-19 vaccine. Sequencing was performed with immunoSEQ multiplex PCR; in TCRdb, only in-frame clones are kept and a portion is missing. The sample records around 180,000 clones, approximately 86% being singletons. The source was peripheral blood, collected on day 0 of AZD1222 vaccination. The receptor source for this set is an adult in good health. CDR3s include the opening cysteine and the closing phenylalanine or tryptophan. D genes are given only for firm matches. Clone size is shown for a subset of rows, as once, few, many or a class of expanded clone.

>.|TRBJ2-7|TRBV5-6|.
CASSLLTGTIMEQYF
TGTGCCAGCAGCCTCCTCACGGGGACAATTATGGAGCAGTACTTC
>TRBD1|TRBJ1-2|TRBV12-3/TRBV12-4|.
CASSSPGGGYTF
TGTGCCAGCAGTTCCCCAGGGGGTGGCTACACCTTC
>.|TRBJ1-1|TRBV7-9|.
CASSNPDGMNTEAFF
TGTGCCAGCAGTAACCCGGACGGTATGAACACTGAAGCTTTCTTT
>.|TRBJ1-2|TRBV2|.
CASKRGARYGYTF
TGTGCCAGCAAGCGGGGGGCCCGGTATGGCTACACCTTC
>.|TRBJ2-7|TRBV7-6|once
CASSLVRGDGTYEQYF
TGTGCCAGCAGCTTAGTAAGGGGCGATGGAACCTACGAGCAGTACTTC
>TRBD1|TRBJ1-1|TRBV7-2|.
CASSLRTGVNTEAFF
TGTGCCAGCAGCTTAAGGACAGGAGTGAACACTGAAGCTTTCTTT
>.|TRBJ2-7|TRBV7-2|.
CASSHPRYEQYF
TGTGCCAGCAGCCACCCTAGGTACGAGCAGTACTTC
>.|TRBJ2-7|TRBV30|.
CAWRVQGGEQYF
TGTGCCTGGAGGGTACAGGGCGGCGAGCAGTACTTC
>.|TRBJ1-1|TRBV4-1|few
CASSQVSTRGAEAFF
TGCGCCAGCAGCCAGGTCAGTACAAGGGGGGCTGAAGCTTTCTTT
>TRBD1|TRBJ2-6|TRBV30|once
CAWRAGTGVSGANVLTF
TGTGCCTGGAGAGCCGGGACAGGGGTCTCTGGGGCCAACGTCCTGACTTTC
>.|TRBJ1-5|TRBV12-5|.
CASGLPRAGVNQPQHF
TGTGCTAGTGGTTTACCCCGGGCAGGGGTAAATCAGCCCCAGCATTTT
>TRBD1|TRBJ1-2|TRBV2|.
CASRDRGNYGYTF
TGTGCCAGCAGGGACAGGGGTAACTATGGCTACACCTTC
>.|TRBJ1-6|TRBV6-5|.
CASSQGRGRNSPLHF
TGTGCCAGCAGTCAGGGCAGGGGTCGTAATTCACCCCTCCACTTT
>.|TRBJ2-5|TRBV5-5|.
CASSLLTETQYF
TGTGCCAGCAGCCTCCTGACCGAGACCCAGTACTTC
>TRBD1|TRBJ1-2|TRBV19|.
CASSTNRDSSYGYTF
TGTGCCAGTAGTACAAACCGGGACAGTTCCTATGGCTACACCTTC
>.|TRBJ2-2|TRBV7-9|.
CASSLSPVGTGELFF
TGTGCCAGCAGCTTAAGCCCAGTTGGCACCGGGGAGCTGTTTTTT
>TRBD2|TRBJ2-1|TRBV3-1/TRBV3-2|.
CASSPLPGLARGIDEQFF
TGTGCCAGCAGCCCACTACCGGGACTAGCGAGGGGTATCGATGAGCAGTTCTTC
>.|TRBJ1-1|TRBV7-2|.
CASSHYLWGRDTGATEAFF
TGTGCCAGCAGCCATTATCTGTGGGGGAGGGACACGGGAGCCACTGAAGCTTTCTTT
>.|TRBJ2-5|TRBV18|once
CASSPPLGQGDETQYF
TGTGCCAGCTCACCACCGTTGGGCCAGGGAGACGAGACCCAGTACTTC
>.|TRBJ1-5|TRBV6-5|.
CASGQYNQPQHF
TGTGCCAGTGGACAGTATAATCAGCCCCAGCATTTT
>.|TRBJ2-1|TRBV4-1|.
CASSQVTVGNEQFF
TGCGCCAGCAGCCAAGTAACGGTTGGGAATGAGCAGTTCTTC
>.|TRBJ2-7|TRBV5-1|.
CASSLAGGHSYEQYF
TGCGCCAGCAGCTTGGCCGGGGGACACTCCTACGAGCAGTACTTC
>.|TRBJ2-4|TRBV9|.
CASSPGGGKNIQYF
TGTGCCAGCAGCCCCGGGGGAGGTAAAAACATTCAGTACTTC
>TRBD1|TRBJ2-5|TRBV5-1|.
CASSRTGGQETQYF
TGCGCCAGCAGCAGGACAGGGGGGCAAGAGACCCAGTACTTC
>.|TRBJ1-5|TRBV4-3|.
CASSQACRGVDQPQHF
TGCGCCAGCAGCCAAGCGTGCAGGGGTGTGGATCAGCCCCAGCATTTT
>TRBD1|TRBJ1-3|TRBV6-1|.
CASSEALLGQGAGNTIYF
TGTGCCAGCAGTGAAGCGCTCCTGGGACAGGGGGCTGGAAACACCATATATTTT
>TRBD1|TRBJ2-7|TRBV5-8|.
CASSRRQGAGEQYF
TGTGCCAGCAGCCGGCGGCAGGGGGCGGGCGAGCAGTACTTC
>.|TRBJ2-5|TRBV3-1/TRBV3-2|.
CASSQDPVSQETQYF
TGTGCCAGCAGCCAAGATCCGGTATCCCAAGAGACCCAGTACTTC
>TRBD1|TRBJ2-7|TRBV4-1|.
CASSQIAGQGYEQYF
TGCGCCAGCAGCCAAATCGCGGGACAGGGCTACGAGCAGTACTTC
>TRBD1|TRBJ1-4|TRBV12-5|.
CASGYQTGKNEKLFF
TGTGCTAGTGGTTACCAGACAGGGAAGAATGAAAAACTGTTTTTT
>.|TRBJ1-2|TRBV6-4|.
CASSDSGAYGYTF
TGTGCCAGCAGTGATTCAGGAGCCTATGGCTACACCTTC
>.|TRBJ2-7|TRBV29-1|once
CSVAGTRYEQYF
TGCAGCGTTGCCGGGACGAGGTACGAGCAGTACTTC
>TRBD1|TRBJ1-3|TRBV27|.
CASSLFRGRGGNTIYF
TGTGCCAGCAGTTTATTCAGGGGGCGAGGTGGAAACACCATATATTTT
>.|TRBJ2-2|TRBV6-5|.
CASSGRPGELFF
TGTGCCAGCTCGGGGCGTCCCGGGGAGCTGTTTTTT
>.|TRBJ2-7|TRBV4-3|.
CASSQDRGRYEQYF
TGCGCCAGCAGCCAAGATAGGGGGAGGTACGAGCAGTACTTC
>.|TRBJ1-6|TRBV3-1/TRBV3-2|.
CASSQRDGRNSPLHF
TGTGCCAGCAGCCAACGGGACGGACGTAATTCACCCCTCCACTTT
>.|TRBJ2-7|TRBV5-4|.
CASSLEIGRDEQYF
TGTGCCAGCAGCTTGGAAATCGGCAGGGACGAGCAGTACTTC